The text below deals with one T cell receptor (beta chain). Its antigen is unknown. The sample originates from a study of OX40 agonist ivuxolimab in advanced cancers. General study points: Both blood CD4+ and CD8+ T cells showed clonal growth by week 6 at 0.1 to 3.0 mg/kg.

TCRdb's table, derived via immunoSEQ multiplex PCR, lists solely in-frame clones and lacks some. Here the sample spans around 80,000 clones, approximately 83% being singletons. The receptor was derived from an adult with an advanced solid tumor such as melanoma, head and neck, liver or kidney cancer. The sample here was CD4+ or CD8+ T cells sorted from blood, taken in a trial of the OX40 agonist ivuxolimab.

The CDR3 bases are TGTGCCAGAAGCTTGAAATCCCGGGAGACTAGCACAGATACGCAGTATTTT. Its protein product is CARSLKSRETSTDTQYF. The genes are TRBV5-3 and TRBJ2-3; D is perhaps TRBD2 (6 bases). TRBV5-3 is classed as an ORF, of uncertain function. V lost 1 base, J lost 0 bases, and 15 bases lay in between. This CDR3 is 17 amino acids long.